The entry that follows covers one T cell receptor beta chain sequence. Its target is unknown. The CDR3 end is not reached by the read, which stops 3 residues before it; the germline J gene fills it in. All donors had a single incident cervical HPV16 infection, not prevalent. This entry comes from a study of T cells in women clearing cervical HPV infection. Study in general: Case blood drawn at lesion detection; control blood after infection cleared. Study-wide points: Combining TCR richness with V gene abundances gave around 0.83 AUC.

Libraries were prepared by immunoSEQ multiplex PCR; TCRdb keeps only in-frame clonotypes and omits some of them. The listing records 25,000 to 35,000 clones. V was clipped by 5 bases and J by 4 bases, with 13 bases between them. The CDR3 has 14 amino acids. CDR1 and CDR2 from the germline V gene are SNHLY and FYNNEI. The TCR originated in a woman aged 18 to 75 with a cervical HPV16 infection that either progressed to CIN3+ or cleared (not recorded which). This chain uses TRBV2 with TRBJ2-3; D is perhaps TRBD2 (6 bases). Sample: blood buffy coat. CDR3 protein: CASSRTSWADTQYF. The sequenced part of the CDR3 DNA is TGTGCCAGCAGTCGTACTAGCTGGGCAGATACG.